The 11 T cell receptor beta chains below come from one sample, sequenced in a study of regulatory T cells in long-lasting Graves disease. Building of the TCR beta libraries involved iRepertoire HTBI primers and Arm-PCR of CDR3 regions. Each CDR3 protein gets one entry after TCRdb re-called the multiplex PCR reads with MiXCR. This table holds about 360,000 distinct CDR3 sequences, around 15% found once. Stated time point: newly diagnosed GD, antithyroid drugs for less than 3 months. Isolated PBMC RNA provided the starting material for the TCR library. The data also belong to a second study, concerning T cells in Graves' hyperthyroidism and ophthalmopathy.

The sample was peripheral blood mononuclear cells (PBMCs), taken at new diagnosis, from a patient treated with antithyroid drugs. All receptors derive from a woman aged 18 to 35 with Graves disease.

V usage is TRBV5-1 and J usage is TRBJ2-1, with TRBD2 matching over 7 bases. The V segment lost 0 bases and the J segment 12 bases; nucleotides outside the gene matches: 15. The CDR3 loop spans 16 amino acids. Germline lookup yields CDR1 SGHRS and CDR2 YFSETQ. The CDR3 here is CASSLGPAGLYKGQFF. CDR3 bases: TGCGCCAGCAGCTTGGGCCCAGCGGGGCTCTACAAGGGGCAGTTCTTC.

This chain links TRBV20-1 with TRBJ1-5; 7 bases agree with TRBD1. The CDR3 loop spans 14 amino acids. Trimming at V came to 5 bases and at J to 1 base, leaving 5 bases not matched to a gene. CDR1 and CDR2 (germline): DFQATT, SNEGSKA (reference sequence). The CDR3 DNA reads as TGCAGTGCTTACAGGGGAGAAAGCAATCAGCCCCAGCATTTT. Residues: CSAYRGESNQPQHF.

This clonotype has at least ten counts. The chain recombines TRBV28 with TRBJ2-3; D is possibly TRBD1 (6 bases). V lost 4 bases and J 1 base, leaving 9 bases between the germline ends. This CDR3 comprises 14 residues. Germline CDR1 reads MDHEN; CDR2 reads SYDVKM. CDR3 DNA sequence: TGTGCCAGCAGTTCCCAGGGGCGCACAGATACGCAGTATTTT. It encodes CASSSQGRTDTQYF.

This chain connects TRBV7-3 to TRBJ2-7, with D uncertain. Germline V gives CDR1 SGHTA, CDR2 FQGTGA. This CDR3 region has 13 residues. V gave up 2 bases and J gave up 6 bases, with 11 bases separating them. The CDR3 bases are TGTGCCAGCAGCTTATCTTCAGTGGGCGAGCAGTACTTC. It specifies CASSLSSVGEQYF.

V gene TRBV30 combines with J gene TRBJ1-2; 11 bases are a match to TRBD1. CDR1 and CDR2 (germline): GTSNPN, SVGIG (reference sequence). The V segment lost 7 bases and the J segment 5 bases; nucleotides outside the gene matches: 6. This CDR3 is 13 amino acids long. CDR3: CASTGTGGYGYTF. The CDR3 DNA sequence: TGTGCCTCGACCGGGACAGGGGGTTATGGCTACACCTTC. Full variable domain (remainder filled in from reference TRBV30 and TRBJ1-2): SQTIHQWPATLVQPVGSPLSLECTVEGTSNPNLYWYRQAAGRGLQLLFYSVGIGQISSEVPQNLSASRPQDRQFILSSKKLLLSDSGFYLCASTGTGGYGYTFGSGTRLTVV.

The rearrangement joins TRBV27 to TRBJ2-6; D unclear. V shed 8 bases and J shed 0 bases, with 5 bases lying between them. Germline V CDR1 and CDR2: MNHEY, SMNVEV (reference sequence). CDR3 length: 13 residues. CDR3 in amino acids: CASGDSGANVLTF. Written as DNA, the CDR3 is TGTGCCAGCGGAGACTCTGGGGCCAACGTCCTGACTTTC.

As concerns this clonotype: This may come from a read error, since a much larger clone is one base off. CDR3 residues: CASSLGREGPNEQYF. CDR3 nucleotide sequence: TGTGCCAGCAGTTTAGGGCGGGAGGGCCCCAATGAGCAGTACTTC. The V gene is TRBV27, the J gene TRBJ2-7, with 9 bases identical to TRBD2. The CDR3 runs 15 residues. The germline CDR1 and CDR2 sequences are MNHEY and SMNVEV (reference sequence). The V gene end was trimmed by 2 bases and the J gene end by 7 bases; junction bases not matched to a gene: 9.

In this sample, this clonotype turned up many times. CDR3 in amino acids: CASSEATGTNQPQHF. The CDR3 bases are TGTGCCAGCAGTGAGGCGACAGGTACCAATCAGCCCCAGCATTTT. The V and J genes are TRBV6-1 and TRBJ1-5; D possibly corresponds to TRBD1 (6 bases). V was clipped by 3 bases and J by 3 bases, with 12 bases between them. Germline values: CDR1 MNHNS, CDR2 SASEGT. The CDR3 loop spans 15 amino acids.

This clonotype occurred a few times. An end of the junction does not agree with germline; a read error may underlie this. The DNA of the CDR3 is TGTGCTAGCAGCTTCCTGGCTGGGGGGCTAGGGGAGACCCAGTACTTC. This encodes CASSFLAGGLGETQYF. V usage is TRBV7-7 and J usage is TRBJ2-5; D is possibly TRBD1 or TRBD2 (6 bases each). CDR1 and CDR2 from the germline V gene are SSHAT and FNYEAQ (reference sequence). The CDR3 totals 16 residues.

The V call is TRBV19, the J call TRBJ2-7; 9 nucleotides match TRBD1. Trimming took 3 bases from V and 4 from J; bases not matched to a gene: 10. Germline V CDR1 and CDR2: LNHDA, SQIVND (reference sequence). The CDR3 is 16 residues long. The CDR3 sequence is CASSIMRRTGVYEQYF. CDR3 bases: TGTGCCAGTAGTATCATGAGGAGGACAGGGGTGTACGAGCAGTACTTC.

This clonotype came up a few times. V is TRBV6-2 or TRBV6-3 and J is TRBJ2-3; TRBD1 matches 9 bases. The CDR3 covers 15 residues. With 5 bases clipped from V and 4 bases from J, the junction kept 7 bases outside the gene matches. The V gene's germline CDR1 is MNHEY and CDR2 SVGEGT. CDR3 coding DNA: TGTGCCAGCAGTGAAGCGACAGGGGGGGCAGATACGCAGTATTTT. It yields the protein CASSEATGGADTQYF.